This T cell receptor (beta chain) derives from a study of T cell responses to AZD1222 COVID-19 vaccine. Study-wide background: Samples with a second dose at about 4 or about 12 weeks were pooled together. Study outcomes and limitations: Only a handful of AZD1222 recipients were seropositive at baseline.

About this clone: The target antigen is unknown.

The V end lost 3 bases, the J end lost 8 bases, and 8 bases lay between the germline ends. The length of the CDR3 is 12 residues. Sequencing was performed with immunoSEQ multiplex PCR; in TCRdb, only in-frame clones are kept and a portion is missing. The sample lists some 110,000 clones; roughly 90% were seen once. The chain couples TRBV12-3 or TRBV12-4 to TRBJ2-4; D not certain. The material was peripheral blood, obtained on day 0 of AZD1222 vaccination. This sequence was found in an adult in good health. The CDR3 sequence: CASSLLSHIQYF. The CDR3 DNA is TGTGCCAGCAGTTTGCTATCCCACATTCAGTACTTC.